This T cell receptor beta chain appears in the sequencing data of a study of cytotoxic CD8 clonotypes in ibrutinib-treated CLL. Worth noting for this clone: Its target is not known.

Study-level findings and limits: The study sampled sustained-remission and progressing patients at different times.

Per the germline V gene, CDR1 is SQVTM and CDR2 is ANQGSEA. V dropped 7 bases and J dropped 4; count of bases not matched to a gene: 22. The CDR3 consists of 17 residues. Target depth was 1 in 200,000 to 1 in 1 million T cells, about 10x per clonotype. Using immunoSEQ multiplex PCR, the repertoire was profiled, and TCRdb retains in-frame clones only, with some absent. The sample has over 20,000 clones, around 75% seen once. This TCR was sampled from a human donor with chronic lymphocytic leukemia. Sequences were derived from PBMCs, sampled before ibrutinib treatment. The V call is TRBV29-1, the J call TRBJ2-7; TRBD1 agrees at 7 bases. The CDR3 protein is CSASGEQRGLVSYEQYF. CDR3 in DNA: TGCAGCGCTAGTGGTGAACAGAGGGGGCTGGTAAGTTACGAGCAGTACTTC.